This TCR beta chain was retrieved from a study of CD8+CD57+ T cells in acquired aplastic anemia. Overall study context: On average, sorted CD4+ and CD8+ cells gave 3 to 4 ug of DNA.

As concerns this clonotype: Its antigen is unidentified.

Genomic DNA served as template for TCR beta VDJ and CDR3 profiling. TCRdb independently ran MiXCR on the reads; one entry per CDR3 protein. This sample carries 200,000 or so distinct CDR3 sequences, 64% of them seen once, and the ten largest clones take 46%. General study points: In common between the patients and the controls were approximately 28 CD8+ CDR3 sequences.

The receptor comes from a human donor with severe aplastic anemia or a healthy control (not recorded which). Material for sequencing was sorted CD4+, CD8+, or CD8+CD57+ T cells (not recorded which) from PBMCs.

In DNA form, the CDR3 reads TGTGCCACCGGTTCGGCAGGAGGGACCTACGAGCAGTACTTC. Its translation: CATGSAGGTYEQYF. This rearrangement joins TRBV7-2 to TRBJ2-7, with D possibly TRBD2 on 6 matching bases. There are 14 residues in the CDR3. V lost 10 bases, J lost 2 bases, and 18 bases lay in between. Germline CDR1 SGHTA, CDR2 FQGNSA.